This TCR beta chain was observed in a study of T cell responses to AZD1222 COVID-19 vaccine. V was shortened by 4 bases and J by 8 bases, with 19 bases between the two germline ends. CDR1 is SGDLS, CDR2 YYNGEE, per germline. This CDR3 contains 15 residues. Study outcomes and limitations: White British people made up most donors, females outnumbered males, and clonal diversity was possibly underestimated.

Sequencing was performed with immunoSEQ multiplex PCR; in TCRdb, only in-frame clones are kept and a portion is missing. Here the sample spans about 68,000 clones, around nine tenths being singletons. Of note for this clone: The target antigen is unknown.

The sequences come from peripheral blood, collected on day 0 of AZD1222 vaccination. The origin of this receptor is an adult in good health. This chain uses TRBV9 with TRBJ2-1; maybe TRBD1 (6 bases). CDR3 loop: CASSPGAGTLHEQFF. The DNA of the CDR3 is TGTGCCAGCAGCCCAGGGGCGGGTACCCTGCATGAGCAGTTCTTC.